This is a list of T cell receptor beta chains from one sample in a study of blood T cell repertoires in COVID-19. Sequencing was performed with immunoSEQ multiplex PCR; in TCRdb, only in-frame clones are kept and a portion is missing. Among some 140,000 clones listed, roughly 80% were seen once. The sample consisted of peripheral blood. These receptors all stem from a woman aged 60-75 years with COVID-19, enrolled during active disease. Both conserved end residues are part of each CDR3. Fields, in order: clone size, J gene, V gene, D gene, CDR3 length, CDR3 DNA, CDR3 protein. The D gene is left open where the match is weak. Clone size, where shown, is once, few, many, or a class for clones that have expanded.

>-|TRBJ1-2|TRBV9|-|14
TGTGCCAGCAGCGTAGACAGATCTAACTATGGCTACACCTTC
CASSVDRSNYGYTF
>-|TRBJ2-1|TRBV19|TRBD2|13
TGTGCCAGGGGGACTAGCGGAACCAATGAGCAGTTCTTC
CARGTSGTNEQFF
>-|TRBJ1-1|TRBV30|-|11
TGTGCCTGGAGTGACGGCACTGAAGCTTTCTTT
CAWSDGTEAFF
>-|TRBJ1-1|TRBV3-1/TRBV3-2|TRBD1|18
TGTGCCAGCAGCCAAGATCTGTGGACAGGACGAACGAACACTGAAGCTTTCTTT
CASSQDLWTGRTNTEAFF
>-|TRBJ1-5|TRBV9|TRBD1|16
TGTGCCAGCAGCGTCGGAACAGGGGGCCGGGATCAGCCCCAGCATTTT
CASSVGTGGRDQPQHF
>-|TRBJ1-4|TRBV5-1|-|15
TGCGCCAGCAGCTTGGGGGACAAAGATCCTGAAAAACTGTTTTTT
CASSLGDKDPEKLFF
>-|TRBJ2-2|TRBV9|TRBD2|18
TGTGCCAGCAGCGCGGGGACTAGCGGGAGAACCTACACCGGGGAGCTGTTTTTT
CASSAGTSGRTYTGELFF
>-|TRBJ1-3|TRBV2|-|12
TGTGCCAGAGGACAGCCTGGAAACACCATATATTTT
CARGQPGNTIYF
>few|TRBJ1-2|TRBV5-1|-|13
TGCGCCAGCAGCTTCAGTTCTGCATATGGCTACACCTTC
CASSFSSAYGYTF
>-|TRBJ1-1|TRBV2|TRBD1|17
TGTGCCAGCAGAGTAAGTCCCGGGACAGGGCTGAGGACTGAAGCTTTCTTT
CASRVSPGTGLRTEAFF
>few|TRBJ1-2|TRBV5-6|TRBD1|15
TGTGCCAGCAGCTTTCCCGGGACAGGGGGCAAAGGCTACACCTTC
CASSFPGTGGKGYTF
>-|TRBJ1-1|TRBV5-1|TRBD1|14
TGCGCCAGCAGCCGGAGAACAGGGGAAACTGAAGCTTTCTTT
CASSRRTGETEAFF
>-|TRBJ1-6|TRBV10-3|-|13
TGTGCCATCACTGGACACCCTGGGTCACCCCTCCACTTT
CAITGHPGSPLHF
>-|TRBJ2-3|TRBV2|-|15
TGTGCCAGCCATCTAGATCCCTCTAGCACAGATACGCAGTATTTT
CASHLDPSSTDTQYF
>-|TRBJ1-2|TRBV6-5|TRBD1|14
TGTGCCAGCAGCTCGGGACAGCCTAACTATGGCTACACCTTC
CASSSGQPNYGYTF
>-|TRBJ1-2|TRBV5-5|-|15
TGTGCCAGCAGCTTGGGACAGAGTAGATACTATGGCTACACCTTC
CASSLGQSRYYGYTF
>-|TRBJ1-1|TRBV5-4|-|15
TGTGCCAGCATCTCCCCTGGGACATGGAACACTGAAGCTTTCTTT
CASISPGTWNTEAFF
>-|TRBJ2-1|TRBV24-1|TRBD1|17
TGTGCCACCAGTGACCCCGGACAGGGGTCTTCCTACAATGAGCAGTTCTTC
CATSDPGQGSSYNEQFF
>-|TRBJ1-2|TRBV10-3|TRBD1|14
TGTGCCGCCTCAACCGGGACAGGGGCATATGGCTACACCTTC
CAASTGTGAYGYTF
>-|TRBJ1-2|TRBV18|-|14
TGTGCCAGCTCACCAGGGACGCCTCGGGAGGGCTACACCTTC
CASSPGTPREGYTF
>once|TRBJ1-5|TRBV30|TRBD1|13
TGTGCCTGGTCGGGACAGGGGGATCAGCCCCAGCATTTT
CAWSGQGDQPQHF
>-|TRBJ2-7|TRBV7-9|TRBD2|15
TGTGCCAGCAGCCCCCCCGGGAGGGATCGGTACGAGCAGTACTTC
CASSPPGRDRYEQYF
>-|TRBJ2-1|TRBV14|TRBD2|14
TGTGCCAGCACGGCGGGACTAGCGGGTGATGAGCAGTTCTTC
CASTAGLAGDEQFF
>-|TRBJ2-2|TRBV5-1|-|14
TGCGCCAGCAGCCGCCGATCGATAGCCGGGGAGCTGTTTTTT
CASSRRSIAGELFF
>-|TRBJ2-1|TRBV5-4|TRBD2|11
TGTGCCAGCAGCTGGGGGGGGAATCGGTTCTTC
CASSWGGNRFF
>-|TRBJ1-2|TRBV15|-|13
TGTGCCACCCGGACACGCGCTAACTATGGCTACACCTTC
CATRTRANYGYTF
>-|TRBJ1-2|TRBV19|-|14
TGTGCCAGCACGCCCATGGGGGGGGCACGTGGCTACACCTTC
CASTPMGGARGYTF
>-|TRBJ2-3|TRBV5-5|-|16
TGTGCCAGCAGCCTGGGAGGCGGAGCAAGCACAGATACGCAGTATTTT
CASSLGGGASTDTQYF
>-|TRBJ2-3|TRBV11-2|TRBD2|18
TGTGCCAGCAGCTCAACCGGGACTAGCGGGGGGAGGACAGATACGCAGTATTTT
CASSSTGTSGGRTDTQYF
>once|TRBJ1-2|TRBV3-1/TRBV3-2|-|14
TGTGCCAGCAGCCAAGGAATGCCAGTTTATGGCTACACCTTC
CASSQGMPVYGYTF
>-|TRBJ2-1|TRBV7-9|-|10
TGTGCCACCGGCTACAATGAGCAGTTCTTC
CATGYNEQFF
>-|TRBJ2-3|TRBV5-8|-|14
TGTGCCAGCAGCTTGGAGGGACACACAGATACGCAGTATTTT
CASSLEGHTDTQYF
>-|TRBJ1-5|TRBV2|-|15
TGTGCCAGCAGAAGCTTCGGGCAGGGTAATCAGCCCCAGCATTTT
CASRSFGQGNQPQHF
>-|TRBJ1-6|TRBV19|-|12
TGTGCCAGTAGTATGGGGGGGCCACCCCTCCACTTT
CASSMGGPPLHF
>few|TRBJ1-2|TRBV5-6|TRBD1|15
TGTGCCAGCAGCCGAGGAGGGACAGGGGACTATGGCTACACCTTC
CASSRGGTGDYGYTF
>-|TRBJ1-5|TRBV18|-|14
TGTGCCAGCTCACTCGCGTCCGATAATCAGCCCCAGCATTTT
CASSLASDNQPQHF
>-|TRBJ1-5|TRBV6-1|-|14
TGTGCCAGCAGTGAAGTGGGCATTGAACAGCCCCAGCATTTT
CASSEVGIEQPQHF
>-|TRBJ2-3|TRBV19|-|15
TGTGCCAGCGCCGGCGGAGCGCCCCCGTTGGATACGCAGTATTTT
CASAGGAPPLDTQYF
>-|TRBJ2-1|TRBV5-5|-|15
TGTGCCAGCTCGCCTGGCGCCTGGGGGCACAATGAGCAGTTCTTC
CASSPGAWGHNEQFF
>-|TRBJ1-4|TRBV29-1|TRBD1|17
TGCAGCGTTGTCCCGGGACAGGGAAGTGCAACTAATGAAAAACTGTTTTTT
CSVVPGQGSATNEKLFF
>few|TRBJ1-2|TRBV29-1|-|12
TGCAGCGTTGAGATAGACTTAGCTGGCTACACCTTC
CSVEIDLAGYTF